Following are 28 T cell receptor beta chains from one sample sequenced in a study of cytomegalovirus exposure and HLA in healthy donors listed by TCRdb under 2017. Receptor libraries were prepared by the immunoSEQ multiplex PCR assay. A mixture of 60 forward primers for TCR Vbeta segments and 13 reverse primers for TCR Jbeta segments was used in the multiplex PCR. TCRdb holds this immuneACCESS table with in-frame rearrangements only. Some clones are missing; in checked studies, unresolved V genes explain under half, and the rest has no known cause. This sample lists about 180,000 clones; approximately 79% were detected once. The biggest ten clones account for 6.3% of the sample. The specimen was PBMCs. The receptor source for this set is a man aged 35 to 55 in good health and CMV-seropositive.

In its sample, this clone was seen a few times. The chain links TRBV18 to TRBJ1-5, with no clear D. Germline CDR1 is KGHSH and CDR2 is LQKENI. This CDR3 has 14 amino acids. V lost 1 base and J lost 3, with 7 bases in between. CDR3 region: CASSPQQDNQPQHF. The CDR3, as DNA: TGTGCCAGCTCACCACAACAAGACAATCAGCCCCAGCATTTT.

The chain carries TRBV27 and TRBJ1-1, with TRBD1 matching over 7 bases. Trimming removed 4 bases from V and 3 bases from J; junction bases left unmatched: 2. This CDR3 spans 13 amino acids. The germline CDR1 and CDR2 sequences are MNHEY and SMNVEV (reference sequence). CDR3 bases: TGTGCCAGCAGTTACAGGGGAGACACTGAAGCTTTCTTT. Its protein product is CASSYRGDTEAFF.

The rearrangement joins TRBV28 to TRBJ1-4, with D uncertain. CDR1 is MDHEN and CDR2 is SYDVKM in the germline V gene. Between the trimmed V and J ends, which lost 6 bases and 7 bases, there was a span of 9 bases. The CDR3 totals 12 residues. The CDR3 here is CASSVRLEKLFF. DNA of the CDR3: TGTGCCAGCAGCGTCCGTCTTGAAAAACTGTTTTTT.

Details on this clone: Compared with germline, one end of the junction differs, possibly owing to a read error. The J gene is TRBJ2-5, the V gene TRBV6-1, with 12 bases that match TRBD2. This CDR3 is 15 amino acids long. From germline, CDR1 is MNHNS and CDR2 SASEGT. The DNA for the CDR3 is TGTACCAGCAGCAGACTAGCGGGAGAACAAGAGACCCAGTACTTC. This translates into CTSSRLAGEQETQYF.

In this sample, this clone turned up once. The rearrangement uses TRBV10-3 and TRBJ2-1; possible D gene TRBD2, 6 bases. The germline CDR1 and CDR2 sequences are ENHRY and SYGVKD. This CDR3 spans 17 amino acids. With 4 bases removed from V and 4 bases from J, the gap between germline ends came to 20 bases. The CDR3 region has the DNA TGTGCCATCAGTGGGCGGGACCCTAAGGGAGGTTACAATGAGCAGTTCTTC. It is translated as CAISGRDPKGGYNEQFF.

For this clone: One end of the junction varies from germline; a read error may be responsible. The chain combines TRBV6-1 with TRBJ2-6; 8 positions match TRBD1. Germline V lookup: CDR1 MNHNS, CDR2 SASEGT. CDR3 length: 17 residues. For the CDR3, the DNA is TGTGCCAGCAGTGAAGATCCAGGGGGCTCTGGGGCCAACGGCCTGACTTTC. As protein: CASSEDPGGSGANGLTF.

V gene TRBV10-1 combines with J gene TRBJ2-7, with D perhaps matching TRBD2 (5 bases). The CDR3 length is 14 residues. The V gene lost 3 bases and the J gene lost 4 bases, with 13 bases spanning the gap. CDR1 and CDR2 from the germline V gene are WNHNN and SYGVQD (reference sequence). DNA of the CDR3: TGCGCCAGCAGTGAAGGAGGCGCGAGGTACGAGCAGTACTTC. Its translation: CASSEGGARYEQYF.

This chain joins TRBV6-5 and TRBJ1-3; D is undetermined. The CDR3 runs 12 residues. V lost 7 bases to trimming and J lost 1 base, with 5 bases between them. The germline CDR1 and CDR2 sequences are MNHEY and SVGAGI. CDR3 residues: CASTGSGNTIYF. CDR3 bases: TGTGCCAGCACGGGTTCTGGAAACACCATATATTTT.

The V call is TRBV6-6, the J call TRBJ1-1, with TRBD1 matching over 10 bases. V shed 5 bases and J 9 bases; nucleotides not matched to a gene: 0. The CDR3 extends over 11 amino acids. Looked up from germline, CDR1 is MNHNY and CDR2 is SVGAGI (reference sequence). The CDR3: CASSDRGQAFF. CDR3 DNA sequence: TGTGCCAGCAGTGACAGGGGGCAAGCTTTCTTT.

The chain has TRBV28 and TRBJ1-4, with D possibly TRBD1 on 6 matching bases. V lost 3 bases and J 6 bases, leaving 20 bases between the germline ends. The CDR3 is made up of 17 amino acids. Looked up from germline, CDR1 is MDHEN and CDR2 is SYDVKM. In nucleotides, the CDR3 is TGTGCCAGCAGTTTCGGAGGCGGGCAGGGGCGGTATGAAAAACTGTTTTTT. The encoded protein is CASSFGGGQGRYEKLFF.

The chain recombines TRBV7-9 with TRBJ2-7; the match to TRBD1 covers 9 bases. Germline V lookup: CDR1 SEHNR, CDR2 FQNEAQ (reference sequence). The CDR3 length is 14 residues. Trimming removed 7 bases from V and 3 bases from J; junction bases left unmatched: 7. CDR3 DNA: TGTGCCAGCATCAGGGGACAGGGAGACTACGAGCAGTACTTC. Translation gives CASIRGQGDYEQYF.

The CDR3: CASSQGASATQYF. The CDR3, as DNA: TGTGCCAGCAGCCAAGGCGCTAGCGCTACGCAGTATTTT. The rearrangement links TRBV14 to TRBJ2-3; a weak D match, TRBD2 (6 bases). Trimming left V 1 base short and J 8 bases short, with 10 bases between. Germline assignment: CDR1 SGHDN and CDR2 FVKESK. CDR3 length equals 13 residues. Full variable domain (rest looked up from reference TRBV14 and TRBJ2-3): EAGVTQFPSHSVIEKGQTVTLRCDPISGHDNLYWYRRVMGKEIKFLLHFVKESKQDESGMPNNRFLAERTGGTYSTLKVQPAELEDSGVYFCASSQGASATQYFGPGTRLTVL.

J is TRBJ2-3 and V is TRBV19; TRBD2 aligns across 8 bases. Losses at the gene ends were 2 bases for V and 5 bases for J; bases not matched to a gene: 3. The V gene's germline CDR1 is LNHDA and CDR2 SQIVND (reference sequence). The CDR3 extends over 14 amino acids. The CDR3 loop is CASSINGRGDTQYF. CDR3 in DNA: TGTGCCAGTAGTATAAACGGGAGGGGAGATACGCAGTATTTT.

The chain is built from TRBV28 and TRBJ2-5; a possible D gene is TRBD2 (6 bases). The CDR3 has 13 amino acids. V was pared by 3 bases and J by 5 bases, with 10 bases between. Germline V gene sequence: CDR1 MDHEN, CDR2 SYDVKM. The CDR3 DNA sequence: TGTGCCAGCAGTTTTTCTAGCGCGGAGACCCAGTACTTC. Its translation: CASSFSSAETQYF.

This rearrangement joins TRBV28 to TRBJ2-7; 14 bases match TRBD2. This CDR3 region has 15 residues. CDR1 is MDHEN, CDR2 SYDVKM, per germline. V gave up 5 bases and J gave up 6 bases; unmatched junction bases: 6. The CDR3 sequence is CASSVGLAGGREQYF. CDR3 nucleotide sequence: TGTGCCAGCAGTGTCGGACTAGCGGGAGGACGCGAGCAGTACTTC.

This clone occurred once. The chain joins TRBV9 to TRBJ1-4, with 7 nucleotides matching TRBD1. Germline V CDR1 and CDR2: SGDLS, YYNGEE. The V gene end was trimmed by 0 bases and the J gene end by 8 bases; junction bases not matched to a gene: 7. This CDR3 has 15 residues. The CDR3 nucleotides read TGTGCCAGCAGCGTAGCCCCGGACAGGAGCGAAAAACTGTTTTTT. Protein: CASSVAPDRSEKLFF.

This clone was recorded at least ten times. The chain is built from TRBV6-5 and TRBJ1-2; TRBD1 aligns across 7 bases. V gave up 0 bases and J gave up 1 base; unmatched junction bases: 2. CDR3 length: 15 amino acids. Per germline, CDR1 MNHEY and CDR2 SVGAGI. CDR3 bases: TGTGCCAGCAGTTACTCGACAGGGATTAACTATGGCTACACCTTC. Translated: CASSYSTGINYGYTF.

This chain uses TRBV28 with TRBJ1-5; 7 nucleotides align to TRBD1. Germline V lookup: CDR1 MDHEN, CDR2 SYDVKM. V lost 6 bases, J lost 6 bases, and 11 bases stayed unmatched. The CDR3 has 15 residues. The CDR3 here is CASRSRGRLSQPQHF. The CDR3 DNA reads TGTGCCAGCAGGAGTAGGGGGCGTTTGAGTCAGCCCCAGCATTTT.

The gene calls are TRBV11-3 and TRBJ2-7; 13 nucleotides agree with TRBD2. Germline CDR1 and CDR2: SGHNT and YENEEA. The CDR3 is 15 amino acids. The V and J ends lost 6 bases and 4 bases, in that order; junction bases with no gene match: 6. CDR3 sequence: CASSYGLAGAYEQYF. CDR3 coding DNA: TGTGCCAGCAGTTATGGACTAGCGGGAGCTTACGAGCAGTACTTC.

The chain's CDR3 is CASSAEAATEAFF. The DNA of the CDR3 is TGCGCCAGCAGCGCGGAAGCAGCCACTGAAGCTTTCTTT. The gene calls are TRBV5-1 and TRBJ1-1, with D uncertain. This CDR3 contains 13 residues. Germline V gene lookup returns CDR1 SGHRS and CDR2 YFSETQ. Trimming took off 4 bases at V and 4 bases at J, with 11 bases between the two ends.

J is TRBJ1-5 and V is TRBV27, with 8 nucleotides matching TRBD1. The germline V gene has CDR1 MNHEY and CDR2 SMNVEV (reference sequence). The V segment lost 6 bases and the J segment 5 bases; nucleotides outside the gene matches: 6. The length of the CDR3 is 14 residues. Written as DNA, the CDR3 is TGTGCCAGCAGACCCCCAGGGGGCTATCAGCCCCAGCATTTT. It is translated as CASRPPGGYQPQHF.

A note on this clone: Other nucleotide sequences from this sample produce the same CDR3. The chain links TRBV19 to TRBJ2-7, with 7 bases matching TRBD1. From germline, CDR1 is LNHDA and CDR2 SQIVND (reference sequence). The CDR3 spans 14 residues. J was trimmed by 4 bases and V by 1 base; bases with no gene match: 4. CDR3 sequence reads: CASSIGEGAYEQYF. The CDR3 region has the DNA TGTGCCAGTAGTATAGGTGAGGGGGCGTACGAGCAGTACTTC.

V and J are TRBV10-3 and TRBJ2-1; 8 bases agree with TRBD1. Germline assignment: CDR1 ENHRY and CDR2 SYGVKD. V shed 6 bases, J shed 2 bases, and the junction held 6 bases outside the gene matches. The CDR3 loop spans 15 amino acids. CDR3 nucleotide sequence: TGTGCCATCAGCCGGACAGGGACACCCTACAATGAGCAGTTCTTC. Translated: CAISRTGTPYNEQFF.

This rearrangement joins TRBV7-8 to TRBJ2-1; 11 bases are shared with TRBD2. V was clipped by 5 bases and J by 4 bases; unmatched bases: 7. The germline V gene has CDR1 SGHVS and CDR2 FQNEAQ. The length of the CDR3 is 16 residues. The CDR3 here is CASSNRASGRYNEQFF. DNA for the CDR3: TGTGCCAGCAGCAACCGGGCTAGCGGGAGGTACAATGAGCAGTTCTTC.

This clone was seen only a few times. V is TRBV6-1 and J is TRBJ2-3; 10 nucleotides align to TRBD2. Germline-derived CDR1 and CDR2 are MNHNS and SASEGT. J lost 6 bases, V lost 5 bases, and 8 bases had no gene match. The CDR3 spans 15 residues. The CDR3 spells CASSLAGALLDTQYF. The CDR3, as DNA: TGTGCCAGCAGTCTAGCGGGAGCCCTCTTGGATACGCAGTATTTT.

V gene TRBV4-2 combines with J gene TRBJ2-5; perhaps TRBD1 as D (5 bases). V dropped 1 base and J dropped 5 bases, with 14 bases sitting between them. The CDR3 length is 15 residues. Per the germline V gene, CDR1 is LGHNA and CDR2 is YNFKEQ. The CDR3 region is CASSQGASWGETQYF. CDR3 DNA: TGTGCCAGCAGCCAAGGGGCCTCATGGGGCGAGACCCAGTACTTC.

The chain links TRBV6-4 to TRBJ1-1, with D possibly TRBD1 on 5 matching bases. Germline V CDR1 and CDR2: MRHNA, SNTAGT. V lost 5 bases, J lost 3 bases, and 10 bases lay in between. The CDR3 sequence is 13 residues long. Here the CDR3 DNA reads TGTGCCAGCAGTAAAGACAGTTACACTGAAGCTTTCTTT. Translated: CASSKDSYTEAFF.

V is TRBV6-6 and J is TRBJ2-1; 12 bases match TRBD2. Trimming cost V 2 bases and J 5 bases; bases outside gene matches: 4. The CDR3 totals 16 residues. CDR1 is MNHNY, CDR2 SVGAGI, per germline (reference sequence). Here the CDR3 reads CASSYPPSGRDNEQFF. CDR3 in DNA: TGTGCCAGCAGTTACCCCCCTAGCGGGAGGGACAATGAGCAGTTCTTC.